This T cell receptor (beta chain) was sequenced in a study of blood T cells in healthy people across ages. In germline, CDR1 is SGDLS, CDR2 YYNGEE. This CDR3 is 14 amino acids long. V was trimmed by 0 bases and J by 11 bases, leaving 12 bases between them. This clonotype was picked up a small number of times. The use of a sample-barcoded 5' primer and a J-beta primer mix characterized a second PCR of roughly 7 to 11 cycles. Each CDR3 protein is one row after TCRdb ran MiXCR on the 5' RACE reads. This table has around 1,700,000 distinct CDR3 sequences, approximately 30% appearing once. The clonotype comes from a woman aged 25 to 39 in good health. Sample: blood. The J gene is TRBJ2-6, the V gene TRBV9; the D call may be TRBD1 or TRBD2 (5 bases each). The DNA for the CDR3 is TGTGCCAGCAGCGTAGGGAGAGGGGCGGACGTCCTGACTTTC. Its protein is CASSVGRGADVLTF.